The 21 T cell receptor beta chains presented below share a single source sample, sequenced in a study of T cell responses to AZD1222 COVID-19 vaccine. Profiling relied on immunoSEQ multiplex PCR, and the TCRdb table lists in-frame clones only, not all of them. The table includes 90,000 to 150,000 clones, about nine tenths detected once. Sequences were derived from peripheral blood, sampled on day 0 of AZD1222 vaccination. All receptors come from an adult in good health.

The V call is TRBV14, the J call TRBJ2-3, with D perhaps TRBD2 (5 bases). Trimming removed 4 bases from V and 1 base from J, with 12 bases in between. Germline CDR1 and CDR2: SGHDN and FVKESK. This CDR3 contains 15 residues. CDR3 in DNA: TGTGCCAGCAGCCCCTTAGGGAGCGGCACAGATACGCAGTATTTT. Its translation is CASSPLGSGTDTQYF.

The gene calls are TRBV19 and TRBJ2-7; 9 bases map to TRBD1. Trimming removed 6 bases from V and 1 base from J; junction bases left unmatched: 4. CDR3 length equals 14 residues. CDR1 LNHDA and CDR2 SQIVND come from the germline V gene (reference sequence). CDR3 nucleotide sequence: TGTGCCAGTAGGATGGACAGGGGTTCCTACGAGCAGTACTTC. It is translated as CASRMDRGSYEQYF.

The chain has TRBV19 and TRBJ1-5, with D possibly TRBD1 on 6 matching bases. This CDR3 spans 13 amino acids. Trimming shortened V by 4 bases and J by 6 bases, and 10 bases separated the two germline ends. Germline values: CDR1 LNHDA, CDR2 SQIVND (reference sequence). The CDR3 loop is CASSNGGLQPQHF. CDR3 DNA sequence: TGTGCCAGTAGTAACGGGGGGCTTCAGCCCCAGCATTTT.

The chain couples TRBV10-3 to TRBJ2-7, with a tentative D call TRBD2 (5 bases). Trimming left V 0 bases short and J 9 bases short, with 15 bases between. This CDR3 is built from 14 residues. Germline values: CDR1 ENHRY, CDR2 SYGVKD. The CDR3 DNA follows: TGTGCCATCAGTGAGTCGATGATTGGAGGAATGCAGTACTTC. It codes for CAISESMIGGMQYF.

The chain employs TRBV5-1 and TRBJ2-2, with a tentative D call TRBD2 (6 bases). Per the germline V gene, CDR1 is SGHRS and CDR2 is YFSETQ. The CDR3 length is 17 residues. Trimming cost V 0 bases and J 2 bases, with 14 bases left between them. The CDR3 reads CASSLASGGINTGELFF. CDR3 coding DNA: TGCGCCAGCAGCTTGGCCTCTGGGGGGATAAACACCGGGGAGCTGTTTTTT.

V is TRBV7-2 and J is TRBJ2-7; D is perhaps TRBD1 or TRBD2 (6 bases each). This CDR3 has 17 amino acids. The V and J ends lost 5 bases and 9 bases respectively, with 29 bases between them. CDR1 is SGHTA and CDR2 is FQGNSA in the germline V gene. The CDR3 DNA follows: TGTGCCAGCAGCACTTGGGTCCCGGGGGCCCACCTGGGGGGGCAGTACTTC. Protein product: CASSTWVPGAHLGGQYF.

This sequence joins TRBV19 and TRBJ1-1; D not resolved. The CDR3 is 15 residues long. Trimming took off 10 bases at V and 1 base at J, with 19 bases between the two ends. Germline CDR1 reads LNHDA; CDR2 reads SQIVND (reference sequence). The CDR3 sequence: CANQGLGQPNTEAFF. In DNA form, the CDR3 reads TGTGCCAACCAAGGACTCGGGCAGCCGAACACTGAAGCTTTCTTT.

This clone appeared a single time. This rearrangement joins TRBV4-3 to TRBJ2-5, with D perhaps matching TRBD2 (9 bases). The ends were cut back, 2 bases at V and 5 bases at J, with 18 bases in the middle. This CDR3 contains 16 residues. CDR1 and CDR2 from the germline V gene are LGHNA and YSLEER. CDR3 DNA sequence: TGCGCCAGCAGCCAAAGGCAGGGGGCGGGAGGGGAGACCCAGTACTTC. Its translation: CASSQRQGAGGETQYF.

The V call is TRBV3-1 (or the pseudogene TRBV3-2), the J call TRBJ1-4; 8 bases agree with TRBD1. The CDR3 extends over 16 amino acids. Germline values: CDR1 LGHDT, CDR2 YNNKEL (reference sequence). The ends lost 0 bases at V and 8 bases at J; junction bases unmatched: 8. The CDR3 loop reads CASSQDPQGAQEKLFF. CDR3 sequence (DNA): TGTGCCAGCAGCCAAGATCCGCAGGGGGCTCAGGAAAAACTGTTTTTT.

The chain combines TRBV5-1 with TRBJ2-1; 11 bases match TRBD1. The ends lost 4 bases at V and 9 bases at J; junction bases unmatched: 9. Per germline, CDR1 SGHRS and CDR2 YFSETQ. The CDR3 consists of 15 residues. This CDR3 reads CASSGPGTGGSEQFF. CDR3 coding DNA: TGCGCCAGCAGCGGGCCCGGGACAGGGGGGTCTGAGCAGTTCTTC.

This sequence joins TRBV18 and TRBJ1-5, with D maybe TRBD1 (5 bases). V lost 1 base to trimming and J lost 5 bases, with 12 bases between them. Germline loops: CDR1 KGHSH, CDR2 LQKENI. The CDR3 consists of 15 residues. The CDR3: CASSPQTGRDQPQHF. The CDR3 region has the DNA TGTGCCAGCTCACCACAAACAGGTAGAGATCAGCCCCAGCATTTT.

CDR3 loop: CASSYSYRETQYF. Written as DNA, the CDR3 is TGTGCCAGCAGTTACAGTTACAGGGAGACCCAGTACTTC. The rearrangement links TRBV6-5 to TRBJ2-5, with D maybe TRBD1 (5 bases). The V gene lost 2 bases and the J gene lost 5 bases, with 9 bases spanning the gap. The CDR3 runs 13 residues. Germline loops: CDR1 MNHEY, CDR2 SVGAGI.

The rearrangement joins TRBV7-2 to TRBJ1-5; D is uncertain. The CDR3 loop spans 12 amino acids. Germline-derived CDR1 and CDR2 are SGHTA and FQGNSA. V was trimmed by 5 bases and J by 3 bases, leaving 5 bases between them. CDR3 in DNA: TGTGCCAGCAGCGTTAACAATCAGCCCCAGCATTTT. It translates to CASSVNNQPQHF.

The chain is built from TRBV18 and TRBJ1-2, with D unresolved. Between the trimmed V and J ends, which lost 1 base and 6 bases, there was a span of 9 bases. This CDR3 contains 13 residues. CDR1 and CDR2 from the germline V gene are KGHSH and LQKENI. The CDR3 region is CASSPLVQDGYTF. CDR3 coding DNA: TGTGCCAGCTCACCACTCGTCCAAGATGGCTACACCTTC.

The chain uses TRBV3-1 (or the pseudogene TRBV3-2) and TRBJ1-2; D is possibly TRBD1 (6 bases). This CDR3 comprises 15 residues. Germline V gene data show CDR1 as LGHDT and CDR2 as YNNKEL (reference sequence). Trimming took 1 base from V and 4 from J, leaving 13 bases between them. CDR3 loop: CASSQGGATPYGYTF. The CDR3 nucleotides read TGTGCCAGCAGCCAAGGGGGGGCAACCCCCTATGGCTACACCTTC.

The CDR3 region has the DNA TGCGCCAGCAGCCAAGCCGGGACAGGGCTTCATGAGCAGTTCTTC. Amino acid sequence: CASSQAGTGLHEQFF. The chain couples TRBV4-3 to TRBJ2-1; TRBD1 matches at 9 bases. The CDR3 runs 15 residues. The germline V gene encodes CDR1 LGHNA and CDR2 YSLEER. Trimming at V came to 1 base and at J to 8 bases, leaving 6 bases not matched to a gene.

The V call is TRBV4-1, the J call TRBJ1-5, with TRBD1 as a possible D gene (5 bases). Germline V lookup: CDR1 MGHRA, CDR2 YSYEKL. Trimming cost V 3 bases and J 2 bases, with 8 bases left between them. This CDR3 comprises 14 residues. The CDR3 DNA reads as TGCGCCAGCAGCCAGGGGCCGGGCAATCAGCCCCAGCATTTT. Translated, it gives CASSQGPGNQPQHF.

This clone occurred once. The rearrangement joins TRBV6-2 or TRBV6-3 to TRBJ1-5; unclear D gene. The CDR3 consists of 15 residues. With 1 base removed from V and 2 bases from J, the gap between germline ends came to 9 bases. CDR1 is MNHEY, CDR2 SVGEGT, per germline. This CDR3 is CASSYFSGGNQPQHF. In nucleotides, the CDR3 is TGTGCCAGCAGTTACTTTTCTGGTGGCAATCAGCCCCAGCATTTT.

CDR3 amino acids: CASSIRDRALHF. As DNA, the CDR3 is TGTGCCAGCAGTATCCGGGACAGGGCCCTCCACTTT. The J gene is TRBJ1-6, the V gene TRBV27, with 9 bases aligning to TRBD1. Germline V gene data show CDR1 as MNHEY and CDR2 as SMNVEV (reference sequence). This CDR3 is built from 12 residues. V shed 5 bases and J 14 bases; nucleotides not matched to a gene: 4.

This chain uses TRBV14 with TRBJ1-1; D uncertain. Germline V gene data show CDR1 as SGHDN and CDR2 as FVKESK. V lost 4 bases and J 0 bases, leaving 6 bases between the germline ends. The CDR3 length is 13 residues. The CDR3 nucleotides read TGTGCCAGCAGCCTTGGTCTGAACACTGAAGCTTTCTTT. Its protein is CASSLGLNTEAFF.

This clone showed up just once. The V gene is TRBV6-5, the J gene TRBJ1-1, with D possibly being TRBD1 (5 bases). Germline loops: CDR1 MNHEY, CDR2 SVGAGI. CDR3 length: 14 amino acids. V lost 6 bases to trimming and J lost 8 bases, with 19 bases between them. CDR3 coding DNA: TGTGCCAGCAGGGATCCGGGACTTAAGGTAGAAGCTTTCTTT. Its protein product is CASRDPGLKVEAFF.